A selection of T cell receptor beta chains follows, all from one sample in a study of T cell changes during pregnancy in multiple sclerosis. The method was immunoSEQ multiplex PCR; TCRdb's version includes in-frame clones alone and lacks a portion of them. The sample has about 51,000 clones; just over 90% are singletons. This material consisted of peripheral blood, taken in the second trimester of pregnancy. The receptor source for this set is a female donor with multiple sclerosis, enrolled in a pregnancy study. Each CDR3 is given with its conserved first and last residue. Fields, in order: V gene, clone size, D gene, J gene, CDR3 protein, CDR3 DNA. D genes are given only for firm matches. The listing skips clone size in some rows; elsewhere it reads once, few, many or a size class.

>TRBV5-8|.|TRBD1|TRBJ1-2
CASSPWDREDYGYTF
TGTGCCAGCAGCCCCTGGGACAGGGAGGACTATGGCTACACCTTC
>TRBV6-6|few|.|TRBJ1-2
CASRASYGGNGYTF
TGTGCCAGCAGAGCCTCGTACGGGGGTAATGGCTACACCTTC
>TRBV28|.|.|TRBJ1-2
CASSLRGADPYGYTF
TGTGCCAGCAGTTTACGGGGAGCCGACCCCTATGGCTACACCTTC
>TRBV19|.|.|TRBJ1-5
CASTLGYGISNQPQHF
TGTGCCAGTACCCTCGGTTACGGGATTAGCAATCAGCCCCAGCATTTT
>TRBV7-2|.|TRBD1|TRBJ2-5
CASSQTGGRETQYF
TGTGCCAGCAGCCAGACAGGGGGCCGGGAGACCCAGTACTTC
>TRBV7-9|.|TRBD2|TRBJ2-1
CASSLLMSGRAPLYNEQFF
TGTGCCAGCAGCTTACTAATGAGCGGGAGGGCCCCCCTCTACAATGAGCAGTTCTTC
>TRBV15|.|.|TRBJ1-5
CATSSLGFGQPQHF
TGTGCCACCAGCAGTCTTGGTTTTGGCCAGCCCCAGCATTTT
>TRBV19|.|.|TRBJ2-2
CAKVGLNTGELFF
TGTGCCAAGGTGGGACTCAACACCGGGGAGCTGTTTTTT
>TRBV4-1|.|.|TRBJ2-7
CASSQGGEVAVSEQYF
TGCGCCAGCAGCCAGGGGGGAGAGGTAGCGGTATCCGAGCAGTACTTC
>TRBV7-3|.|TRBD2|TRBJ2-2
CASSDPAGGHTGELFF
TGTGCCAGCAGCGACCCTGCGGGAGGACACACCGGGGAGCTGTTTTTT
>TRBV4-3|.|TRBD2|TRBJ2-1
CASSQAPSGNYNEQFF
TGCGCCAGCAGCCAAGCCCCTAGCGGGAACTACAATGAGCAGTTCTTC
>TRBV27|.|.|TRBJ1-5
CASSLEGRSNQPQHF
TGTGCCAGCAGTTTAGAGGGCCGGAGCAATCAGCCCCAGCATTTT
>TRBV4-3|.|TRBD2|TRBJ2-7
CASSPGLAGVGYEQYF
TGCGCCAGCAGCCCGGGACTAGCGGGAGTAGGCTACGAGCAGTACTTC
>TRBV30|once|TRBD2|TRBJ2-2
CAWPLRAGDTGELFF
TGTGCCTGGCCCCTCCGAGCGGGAGACACCGGGGAGCTGTTTTTT
>TRBV28|.|TRBD2|TRBJ2-5
CASSLSPSGDGETQYF
TGTGCCAGCAGTCTTTCTCCGAGCGGGGACGGGGAGACCCAGTACTTC
>TRBV27|.|TRBD2|TRBJ2-7
CASSLTSGRSEQYF
TGTGCCAGCAGTTTAACTAGCGGGAGGAGCGAGCAGTACTTC
>TRBV2|few|TRBD2|TRBJ2-3
CASSEGVTSGFTDTQYF
TGTGCCAGCAGTGAAGGGGTGACTAGCGGGTTCACAGATACGCAGTATTTT
>TRBV19|.|.|TRBJ1-5
CASSIVPFSNQPQHF
TGTGCCAGTAGTATAGTTCCCTTTTCCAATCAGCCCCAGCATTTT
>TRBV6-1|once|TRBD2|TRBJ2-1
CASSVPSGAGGGEQFF
TGTGCCAGCAGTGTTCCCTCTGGAGCGGGAGGTGGTGAGCAGTTCTTC
>TRBV4-3|.|.|TRBJ1-2
CASSQDHPDRLRNYTF
TGCGCCAGCAGCCAAGATCACCCAGACAGGCTGAGGAACTACACCTTC
>TRBV7-9|.|TRBD2|TRBJ2-2
CASSAGAGELFF
TGTGCCAGCAGCGCGGGGGCCGGGGAGCTGTTTTTT
>TRBV6-6|.|.|TRBJ2-2
CASTGGTGSTGELFF
TGTGCCAGCACGGGGGGGACAGGGAGCACCGGGGAGCTGTTTTTT
>TRBV4-3|.|TRBD2|TRBJ2-1
CASSQDRIAGYSDNEQFF
TGCGCCAGCAGCCAAGATCGGATAGCGGGATATTCTGACAATGAGCAGTTCTTC
>TRBV5-1|.|TRBD2|TRBJ2-1
CASSLELAGEKFF
TGCGCCAGCAGCTTGGAACTCGCGGGAGAAAAGTTCTTC
>TRBV7-3|.|TRBD2|TRBJ2-1
CASSAGLAGARQFF
TGTGCCAGCAGCGCGGGACTAGCGGGAGCCAGGCAGTTCTTC
>TRBV19|.|TRBD2|TRBJ2-7
CASSTIAGGPDEQYF
TGTGCCAGTAGTACTATAGCGGGAGGGCCGGACGAGCAGTACTTC
>TRBV7-3|.|.|TRBJ1-2
CASSLVRRGGERGYTF
TGTGCCAGCAGCTTAGTACGGAGAGGGGGGGAGCGGGGCTACACCTTC
>TRBV2|.|TRBD1|TRBJ1-1
CASSAVTGGAPEAFF
TGTGCCAGCAGTGCCGTGACAGGGGGCGCCCCTGAAGCTTTCTTT
>TRBV4-1|.|.|TRBJ2-4
CASSQDAGAAKNIQYF
TGCGCTAGCAGCCAAGACGCGGGGGCGGCCAAAAACATTCAGTACTTC
>TRBV25-1|.|.|TRBJ2-1
CASSEIAFSYNEQFF
TGTGCCAGCAGTGAAATAGCGTTTTCCTACAATGAGCAGTTCTTC
>TRBV9|.|TRBD2|TRBJ2-1
CASSVTELAGVFNEQFF
TGTGCCAGCAGCGTGACGGAACTAGCGGGAGTTTTCAATGAGCAGTTCTTC
>TRBV4-1|few|.|TRBJ1-2
CASGGPPGGYTF
TGCGCCAGCGGAGGGCCCCCCGGTGGCTACACCTTC
>TRBV27|.|TRBD2|TRBJ2-7
CASSSNSPGLAGGPPYEQYF
TGTGCCAGCAGTTCTAACTCTCCGGGACTAGCGGGAGGGCCCCCCTACGAGCAGTACTTC
>TRBV5-4|.|.|TRBJ2-5
CASRDLPQETQYF
TGTGCCAGCAGGGACTTACCCCAAGAGACCCAGTACTTC
>TRBV19|.|TRBD1|TRBJ2-3
CASRDGQGFLTDTQYF
TGTGCCAGTAGGGATGGACAGGGCTTCCTCACAGATACGCAGTATTTT